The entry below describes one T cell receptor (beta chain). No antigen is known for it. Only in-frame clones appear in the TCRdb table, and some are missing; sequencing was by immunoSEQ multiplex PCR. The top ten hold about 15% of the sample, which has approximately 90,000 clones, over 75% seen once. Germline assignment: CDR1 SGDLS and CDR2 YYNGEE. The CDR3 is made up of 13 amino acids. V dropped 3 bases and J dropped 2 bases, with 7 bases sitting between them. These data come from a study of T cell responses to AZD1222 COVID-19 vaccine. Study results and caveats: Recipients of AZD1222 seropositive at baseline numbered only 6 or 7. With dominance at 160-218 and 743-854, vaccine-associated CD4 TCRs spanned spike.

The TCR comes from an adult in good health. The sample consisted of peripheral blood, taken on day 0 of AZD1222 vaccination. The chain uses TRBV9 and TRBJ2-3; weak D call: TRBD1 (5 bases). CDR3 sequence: CASSGGATDTQYF. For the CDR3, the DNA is TGTGCCAGCAGCGGGGGCGCCACAGATACGCAGTATTTT.